This T cell receptor beta chain emerged from a study of shared clonotypes between healthy human individuals (dated by TCRdb to between 2020 and 2021). A note on the overall study: Two women and three men aged 18 to 49 years were included in the cohort. Leukapheresis yielded between about 0.85 and 9 billion PBMCs per donor. To estimate repertoire size and how much clonotype sharing occurs between individuals, the study deeply sequenced the blood TCR repertoires of five or six healthy adults. To increase sequencing depth and limit assay-specific biases, TCR repertoire library preparation and sequencing were carried out by different laboratories using diverse techniques.

As regards this clone: Its antigen is unknown. No base-level quality is on record; no much larger clone is a single base apart.

The research as a whole found: The genetic and exposure-history diversity represented was limited by the small number of donors. Pairwise subsampling led to the expectation that sequencing depth would affect the degree of clonotype sharing among donors. Sampling was restricted to blood, and TCR repertoires in tissue are likely to differ from TCR repertoires in blood.

Healthy HIV-negative adults with no recently reported acute infections or vaccinations were included as donors. Only Caucasian adults living in Nashville, Tennessee, USA were represented among the donors. For unsorted samples, some 100 million PBMCs were counted and genomic DNA was extracted with the QIAamp DNA Blood Mini kit. After blood collection by leukapheresis, PBMCs were isolated using Ficoll-Histopaque density gradient centrifugation and then cryopreserved in the vapor phase of liquid nitrogen. Using the deep immunoSEQ assay, multiplex PCR amplified TCR CDR3 regions from genomic DNA. Genomic DNA extracted from each cell subset was distributed evenly over all wells of several immunoSEQ 96-well plates, and each plate served as one replicate. For unsorted PBMC, 300 ng of genomic DNA, equivalent to about 32,000 T cell genomes, went into each replicate PCR. Ten immunoSEQ deep assay plates were used to sequence the unsorted PBMC genomic DNA. The purified libraries were quantified using a Qubit 3.0 fluorometer, sized with a Bioanalyzer 2100, and then quantified again using the KAPA Library Quantification kit. A separate single-read 150-cycle Illumina NextSeq 550 flow cell was used to sequence each immunoSEQ 96-well plate. On the authors' methods: The immunoSEQ output contained only junctional sequences without quality scores, so filtering could not match that applied to full-length reads. To assign V/J genes and CDR3, sequences were annotated against IMGT germline references using PyIR, a Python wrapper for IgBLAST v1.9. Reads with weak V/J assignments (E-value above 1e-6), missing CDR3, stop codons, out-of-frame junctions, or ambiguous translated residues were removed. A V3J clonotype was defined by an identical inferred V gene, J gene, and CDR3 amino acid sequence. Percentage overlap between repertoires was computed as shared unique clonotypes divided by the size of the smaller repertoire. Richness of each repertoire was evaluated using RTK rarefaction, the Chao1 estimator, and Recon v2.1 estimates of unobserved clonotypes. TCRdb carries this immuneACCESS record with in-frame sequences only. Its versions omit some clonotypes, under half of them owing to an unresolved V gene in the studies checked, with the rest unexplained. That table furnishes V, J and clone size, whereas the DNA furnished D and trimming. In all, the sample holds fewer than 500,000 clones, and about 80% of those were seen once. Of the sample, about an eighth falls within the top ten clones.

This receptor was taken from a woman in her 40s in good health. Some clones in this sample may be carry-over from other donors' samples. Sequencing input: PBMCs.

CDR3 loop: CASSFYRDSQETQYF. The DNA sequence is TGTGCCAGCAGCTTCTACCGGGACAGCCAAGAGACCCAGTACTTC. The sequence joins TRBV7-2 to TRBJ2-5, with 7 junctional bases fitting TRBD1. Trimming takes 3 bases off V and 1 base off J; junction bases not matched to a gene: 5. CDR1 SGHTA and CDR2 FQGNSA were looked up in the germline V gene. Taken from cysteine to phenylalanine, the CDR3 has 15 residues. CDR3 DNA is the only sequence kept; it has 45 bases, read in frame from the first base.